These 22 T cell receptor beta chains came from one sample sequenced in a study of blood T cell repertoires in COVID-19. The repertoire was sequenced with immunoSEQ multiplex PCR; TCRdb's copy has only in-frame clones and lacks some. The sample contains 150,000 or so clones, 80% to 90% of which appear only once. The specimen was PBMCs or T cells enriched from blood (not recorded which). The receptors come from a woman in her forties or fifties who had recovered from COVID-19.

Turning to this clone: Other nucleotide sequences from this sample produce the same CDR3. The J gene is TRBJ2-1, the V gene TRBV11-2; no reliable D call. The CDR3 is 13 residues long. Germline V gene data show CDR1 as SGHAT and CDR2 as FQNNGV. Between the trimmed V and J ends, which lost 0 bases and 5 bases, there was a span of 5 bases. The CDR3 here is CASSLDRDNEQFF. For the CDR3, the DNA is TGTGCCAGCAGCTTAGATCGGGACAATGAGCAGTTCTTC.

The chain couples TRBV4-3 to TRBJ1-4, with D tentatively TRBD1 (5 bases). The V end lost 2 bases, the J end lost 5 bases, and 21 bases lay between the germline ends. The CDR3 has 18 residues. Germline V gene sequence: CDR1 LGHNA, CDR2 YSLEER. The CDR3: CASSQSSAAGGKNEKLFF. The CDR3 bases are TGCGCCAGCAGCCAATCGAGTGCGGCGGGGGGGAAGAATGAAAAACTGTTTTTT.

The chain combines TRBV27 with TRBJ2-7; perhaps TRBD2 as D (5 bases). V shed 4 bases and J shed 3 bases, with 16 bases lying between them. From germline, CDR1 is MNHEY and CDR2 SMNVEV (reference sequence). The CDR3 spans 15 residues. The CDR3 DNA follows: TGTGCCAGCAGTTCTCCCACCATCGCGGGCTACGAGCAGTACTTC. Amino acid sequence: CASSSPTIAGYEQYF.

The chain combines TRBV19 with TRBJ2-2; no reliable D call. The germline V and J ends were trimmed by 3 bases and 7 bases, with 12 bases remaining between them. The CDR3 loop spans 14 amino acids. Per germline, CDR1 LNHDA and CDR2 SQIVND (reference sequence). CDR3 nucleotides: TGTGCCAGTAGTATGGTGGCCAGGAACGGGGAGCTGTTTTTT. It specifies CASSMVARNGELFF.

V is TRBV7-9 and J is TRBJ2-7; unclear D gene. Trimming shortened V by 5 bases and J by 2 bases, and 19 bases separated the two germline ends. The V gene's germline CDR1 is SEHNR and CDR2 FQNEAQ (reference sequence). The CDR3 contains 16 residues. As DNA, the CDR3 is TGTGCCAGCAGCCCCGCCCCTGGAGTCTTCGCCTACGAGCAGTACTTC. Translating it yields CASSPAPGVFAYEQYF.

This clone has only one observation. V gene TRBV18 combines with J gene TRBJ1-2; TRBD1 might be the D (6 bases). Trimming took 2 bases from V and 5 from J, leaving 12 bases between them. The germline gives CDR1 KGHSH, CDR2 LQKENI. This CDR3 comprises 14 residues. The CDR3 is CASSPRGSEYGYTF. The CDR3, as DNA: TGTGCCAGCTCACCAAGGGGGTCGGAATATGGCTACACCTTC.

V usage is TRBV4-1 and J usage is TRBJ1-2; maybe TRBD1 (5 bases). V dropped 1 base and J dropped 2 bases, with 14 bases sitting between them. The CDR3 runs to 16 residues. CDR1 and CDR2 from the germline V gene are MGHRA and YSYEKL. CDR3 sequence reads: CASSQGKARQNYGYTF. Written as DNA, the CDR3 is TGCGCCAGCAGCCAAGGCAAGGCGAGACAGAACTATGGCTACACCTTC.

The chain is built from TRBV5-1 and TRBJ2-5, with D unresolved. Trimming pared 2 bases from V and 4 bases from J, leaving 6 bases between. The CDR3 consists of 12 residues. Per germline, CDR1 SGHRS and CDR2 YFSETQ. For the CDR3, the DNA is TGCGCCAGCAGCTTCGGTCGAGAGACCCAGTACTTC. It translates to CASSFGRETQYF.

This clone was seen ten or more times. V is TRBV6-4 and J is TRBJ1-2; a possible D gene is TRBD1 (5 bases). Trimming removed 0 bases from V and 8 bases from J, with 13 bases in between. This CDR3 is 14 amino acids long. CDR1 MRHNA and CDR2 SNTAGT come from the germline V gene. CDR3: CASSDSGGRGGYTF. CDR3 bases: TGTGCCAGCAGTGACTCGGGTGGAAGGGGCGGCTACACCTTC.

This clone was counted a few times. V usage is TRBV5-4 and J usage is TRBJ1-6; D gene unclear. This CDR3 contains 14 residues. Trimming stripped 3 bases from V and 7 bases from J, with 11 bases between. Germline CDR1 reads SGHNT; CDR2 reads YYREEE (reference sequence). The CDR3 spells CASSSEVPNSPLHF. The CDR3, as DNA: TGTGCCAGCAGCTCCGAGGTCCCAAATTCACCCCTCCACTTT.

The chain uses TRBV6-5 and TRBJ2-6; 7 bases match TRBD2. The CDR3 has 16 residues. Losses at the gene ends were 2 bases for V and 1 base for J; bases not matched to a gene: 2. Germline V lookup: CDR1 MNHEY, CDR2 SVGAGI. The CDR3: CASSYGGVSGANVLTF. The CDR3 nucleotides read TGTGCCAGCAGTTACGGGGGGGTATCTGGGGCCAACGTCCTGACTTTC.

This clone was seen once. The chain uses TRBV3-1 (or the pseudogene TRBV3-2) and TRBJ1-1; 11 bases fit TRBD1. The V segment lost 6 bases and the J segment 5 bases; nucleotides outside the gene matches: 2. This CDR3 is 13 amino acids long. Looked up from germline, CDR1 is LGHDT and CDR2 is YNNKEL (reference sequence). Written as DNA, the CDR3 is TGTGCCAGCAGGGACAGGGGGCGAACTGAAGCTTTCTTT. Its protein product is CASRDRGRTEAFF.

A single count supports this clone. The V and J genes are TRBV4-2 and TRBJ1-5, with D possibly matching TRBD1 (5 bases). The CDR3 is 15 residues long. Looked up from germline, CDR1 is LGHNA and CDR2 is YNFKEQ. Trimming removed 0 bases from V and 7 bases from J, with 13 bases in between. The CDR3 region is CASSQDRGAGQPQHF. The CDR3 DNA reads TGTGCCAGCAGCCAAGATAGGGGCGCAGGGCAGCCCCAGCATTTT.

V and J are TRBV5-4 and TRBJ1-1, with D possibly matching TRBD1 (6 bases). Trimming removed 4 bases from V and 11 bases from J, with 18 bases in between. Germline V gene sequence: CDR1 SGHNT, CDR2 YYREEE (reference sequence). The CDR3 has 13 amino acids. CDR3 nucleotide sequence: TGTGCCAGCAGCCACCAGGGGAGACAGATTGCTTTCTTT. Its translation is CASSHQGRQIAFF.

This clone was seen a few times. This sequence joins TRBV7-2 and TRBJ2-7, with 9 positions matching TRBD1. The V gene's germline CDR1 is SGHTA and CDR2 FQGNSA. J gave up 4 bases and V 4 bases, and 2 bases lay outside the gene matches. This CDR3 contains 13 residues. The CDR3 DNA is TGTGCCAGCAGCTCGACAGGGGGATACGAGCAGTACTTC. This sequence encodes CASSSTGGYEQYF.

The genes are TRBV5-1 and TRBJ1-1; D is uncertain. The V end lost 5 bases, the J end lost 3 bases, and 11 bases lay between the germline ends. Germline V CDR1 and CDR2: SGHRS, YFSETQ. CDR3 size: 13 residues. The CDR3 coding sequence is TGCGCCAGCAGTTCAGAGGTTTACACTGAAGCTTTCTTT. It translates to CASSSEVYTEAFF.

The chain has TRBV28 and TRBJ2-7; TRBD2 matches 11 bases. Germline V gene lookup returns CDR1 MDHEN and CDR2 SYDVKM. V lost 5 bases, J lost 2 bases, and 5 bases stayed unmatched. The CDR3 is 15 amino acids. CDR3 nucleotides: TGTGCCAGCAGTCCTAGCGGGAGGTGGACCTACGAGCAGTACTTC. This codes for CASSPSGRWTYEQYF.

The CDR3: CASSLGTGVSHEQYF. CDR3 DNA sequence: TGTGCCAGCAGTTTAGGGACAGGGGTTTCCCACGAGCAGTACTTC. The J gene is TRBJ2-7, the V gene TRBV27; 10 bases match TRBD1. Germline trimming cut 2 bases from V and 5 bases from J; bases unmatched to any gene: 6. The length of the CDR3 is 15 residues. Per germline, CDR1 MNHEY and CDR2 SMNVEV (reference sequence).

The chain uses TRBV2 and TRBJ1-2, with D uncertain. CDR3 length: 14 amino acids. CDR1 and CDR2 (germline): SNHLY, FYNNEI. The germline V and J ends were trimmed by 5 bases and 4 bases, with 14 bases remaining between them. As DNA, the CDR3 is TGTGCCAGCAGTTACACAGTACCCTTCTATGGCTACACCTTC. Encoded protein: CASSYTVPFYGYTF.

The chain joins TRBV12-3 or TRBV12-4 to TRBJ2-5; 11 nucleotides line up with TRBD2. The CDR3 runs to 11 residues. The junction had 1 base not matched to a gene; V was cut back by 4 bases and J by 12 bases. CDR3 in DNA: TGTGCCAGCAGTTCGGGACTAGCGGAGTACTTC. This sequence encodes CASSSGLAEYF.

This chain joins TRBV27 and TRBJ2-1, with D maybe TRBD2 (7 bases). Trimming shortened V by 4 bases and J by 11 bases, and 18 bases separated the two germline ends. Looked up from germline, CDR1 is MNHEY and CDR2 is SMNVEV (reference sequence). This CDR3 region has 14 residues. CDR3 residues: CASSSRGGFSKQFF. CDR3 coding DNA: TGTGCCAGCAGTTCGAGGGGGGGGTTCTCCAAGCAGTTCTTC.

The chain recombines TRBV24-1 with TRBJ1-5; 8 positions match TRBD1. Germline trimming cut 2 bases from V and 0 bases from J; bases unmatched to any gene: 14. Germline V gene sequence: CDR1 KGHDR, CDR2 SFDVKD. The CDR3 sequence is 20 residues long. The CDR3 spells CATSDSGQAELYYSNQPQHF. The DNA of the CDR3 is TGTGCCACCAGTGATTCGGGACAGGCGGAGTTATACTATAGCAATCAGCCCCAGCATTTT.